The 11 T cell receptor beta chains presented below share a single source sample, sequenced in a study of cytomegalovirus exposure and HLA in healthy donors. Sequencing was performed with immunoSEQ multiplex PCR; in TCRdb, only in-frame clones are kept and a portion is missing. The top ten clones hold approximately 2.4% of a sample with 160,000 or so clones, around four fifths of them seen once. Sequenced sample: PBMCs. These receptor sequences come from a man aged 30 to 39 in good health and CMV-seropositive.

The rearrangement links TRBV7-2 to TRBJ2-1; 10 positions agree with TRBD1. Germline values: CDR1 SGHTA, CDR2 FQGNSA. Trimming at V came to 3 bases and at J to 6 bases, leaving 8 bases not matched to a gene. The CDR3 has 16 residues. The DNA for the CDR3 is TGTGCCAGCAGCTTCATCCCGGGACAGGGGTTCAATGAGCAGTTCTTC. It encodes CASSFIPGQGFNEQFF.

The rearrangement uses TRBV4-3 and TRBJ2-3, with D unclear. Germline-derived CDR1 and CDR2 are LGHNA and YSLEER. The length of the CDR3 is 15 residues. The V end lost 0 bases, the J end lost 2 bases, and 9 bases lay between the germline ends. The DNA of the CDR3 is TGCGCCAGCAGCCAAGATTACAGAACCACAGATACGCAGTATTTT. The encoded protein is CASSQDYRTTDTQYF.

The chain links TRBV11-2 to TRBJ2-5; TRBD1 might be the D (6 bases). The CDR3 extends over 12 amino acids. The V gene's germline CDR1 is SGHAT and CDR2 FQNNGV. V lost 6 bases and J 5 bases, leaving 10 bases between the germline ends. The CDR3, as DNA: TGTGCCAGCAGGCAGGGGTACGAGACCCAGTACTTC. It is translated as CASRQGYETQYF.

This chain uses TRBV4-3 with TRBJ1-2; unclear D gene. Trimming took 2 bases from V and 6 from J, leaving 10 bases between them. Germline values: CDR1 LGHNA, CDR2 YSLEER. The CDR3 consists of 13 residues. The CDR3 DNA sequence: TGCGCCAGCAGCCAACACGTGGAGGATGGCTACACCTTC. The encoded protein is CASSQHVEDGYTF.

V is TRBV15 and J is TRBJ2-7; possible D gene TRBD1, 6 bases. Germline CDR1 LNHNV, CDR2 YYDKDF (reference sequence). V lost 0 bases to trimming and J lost 3 bases, with 12 bases between them. The length of the CDR3 is 15 residues. As DNA, the CDR3 is TGTGCCACCAGCAGAGAGGACAGACCTAACTACGAGCAGTACTTC. Its protein is CATSREDRPNYEQYF.

The CDR3 bases are TGTGCCAGCAGCGTGCAGAAAAACTATGGCTACACCTTC. This encodes CASSVQKNYGYTF. The genes are TRBV9 and TRBJ1-2; D remains ambiguous. Trimming took off 2 bases at V and 2 bases at J, with 7 bases between the two ends. The CDR3 is 13 amino acids. Germline V gives CDR1 SGDLS, CDR2 YYNGEE.

The chain recombines TRBV25-1 with TRBJ1-5; no reliable D call. V dropped 5 bases and J dropped 3 bases, with 8 bases sitting between them. The CDR3 covers 13 residues. Germline loops: CDR1 MGHDK, CDR2 SYGVNS. CDR3: CASSFGNNQPQHF. CDR3 in DNA: TGTGCCAGCAGTTTCGGTAACAATCAGCCCCAGCATTTT.

This chain connects TRBV7-2 to TRBJ1-2; 10 nucleotides match TRBD1. Germline lookup yields CDR1 SGHTA and CDR2 FQGNSA. The CDR3 loop spans 14 amino acids. V gave up 5 bases and J gave up 7 bases; unmatched junction bases: 7. The CDR3 protein is CASSPGTGVGGYTF. CDR3 bases: TGTGCCAGCAGCCCGGGGACAGGGGTTGGTGGCTACACCTTC.

The chain has TRBV7-2 and TRBJ2-3, with TRBD2 identical over 7 bases. Germline-derived CDR1 and CDR2 are SGHTA and FQGNSA. V dropped 6 bases and J dropped 0; count of bases not matched to a gene: 6. This CDR3 is built from 15 residues. CDR3 residues: CASSPSGTSTDTQYF. In nucleotides, the CDR3 is TGTGCCAGCAGTCCTAGCGGAACTAGCACAGATACGCAGTATTTT.

The CDR3 bases are TGTGCCAGCAGCATGGAGGCAGGGGGCAATCAGCCCCAGCATTTT. It yields the protein CASSMEAGGNQPQHF. V is TRBV6-1 and J is TRBJ1-5; the D gene is possibly TRBD1 (6 bases). V lost 6 bases and J 2 bases, leaving 14 bases between the germline ends. Germline V gene sequence: CDR1 MNHNS, CDR2 SASEGT. This CDR3 contains 15 residues.

The chain has TRBV6-7 and TRBJ1-5, with D perhaps TRBD1 (6 bases). TRBV6-7 qualifies as an ORF whose function is uncertain. The CDR3 has 16 amino acids. Trimming pared 1 base from V and 0 bases from J, leaving 10 bases between. The CDR3 DNA reads as TGTGCCAGCAGTTACTTGCGAGGGGGTAGCAATCAGCCCCAGCATTTT. Encoded protein: CASSYLRGGSNQPQHF.